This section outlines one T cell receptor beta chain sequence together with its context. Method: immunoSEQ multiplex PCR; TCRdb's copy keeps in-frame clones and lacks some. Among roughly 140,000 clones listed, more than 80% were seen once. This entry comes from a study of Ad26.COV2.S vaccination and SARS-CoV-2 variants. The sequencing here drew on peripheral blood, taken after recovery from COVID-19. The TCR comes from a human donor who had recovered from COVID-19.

The chain's CDR3 is CASSQDRTTYEQYF. DNA for the CDR3: TGCGCCAGCAGCCAAGATCGGACAACCTACGAGCAGTACTTC. V is TRBV4-3 and J is TRBJ2-7; perhaps TRBD1 as D (5 bases). The CDR3 length is 14 residues. In germline, CDR1 is LGHNA, CDR2 YSLEER. Deletions cut 0 bases from V and 2 bases from J, with 8 bases between.